This T cell receptor beta chain was sequenced in a study of blood T cell repertoires in COVID-19. About the study: The United States, Italy and Spain supplied acute and convalescent COVID-19 samples.

V was clipped by 4 bases and J by 7 bases; unmatched bases: 10. Germline assignment: CDR1 SEHNR and CDR2 FQNEAQ (reference sequence). CDR3 length: 16 amino acids. Data came from immunoSEQ multiplex PCR; TCRdb stores just in-frame clones and leaves some out. The sample has some 120,000 clones, roughly 85% seen once. Sequencing was carried out using peripheral blood. J is TRBJ1-6 and V is TRBV7-9; 7 positions match TRBD1. This receptor was identified in a human donor in a cohort sampled during active COVID-19. DNA for the CDR3: TGTGCCAGCAGCTCGGACAGACAGGGTTGGAATTCACCCCTCCACTTT. Its protein product is CASSSDRQGWNSPLHF.